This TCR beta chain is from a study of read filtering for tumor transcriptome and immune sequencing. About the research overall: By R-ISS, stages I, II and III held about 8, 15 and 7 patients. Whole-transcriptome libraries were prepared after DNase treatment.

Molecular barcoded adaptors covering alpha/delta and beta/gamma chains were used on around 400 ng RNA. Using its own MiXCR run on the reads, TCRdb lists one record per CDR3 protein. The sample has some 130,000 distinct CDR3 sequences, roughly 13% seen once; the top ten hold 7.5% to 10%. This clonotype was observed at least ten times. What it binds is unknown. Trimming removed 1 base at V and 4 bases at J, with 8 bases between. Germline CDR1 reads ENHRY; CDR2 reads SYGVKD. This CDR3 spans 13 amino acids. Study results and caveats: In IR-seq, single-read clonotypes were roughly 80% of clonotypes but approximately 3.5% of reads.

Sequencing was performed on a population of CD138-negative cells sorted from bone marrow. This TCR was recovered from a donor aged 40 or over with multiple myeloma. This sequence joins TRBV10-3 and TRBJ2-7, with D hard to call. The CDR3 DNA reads TGTGCCATCAGTGAGTTCGACGAGTACGAGCAGTACTTC. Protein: CAISEFDEYEQYF.